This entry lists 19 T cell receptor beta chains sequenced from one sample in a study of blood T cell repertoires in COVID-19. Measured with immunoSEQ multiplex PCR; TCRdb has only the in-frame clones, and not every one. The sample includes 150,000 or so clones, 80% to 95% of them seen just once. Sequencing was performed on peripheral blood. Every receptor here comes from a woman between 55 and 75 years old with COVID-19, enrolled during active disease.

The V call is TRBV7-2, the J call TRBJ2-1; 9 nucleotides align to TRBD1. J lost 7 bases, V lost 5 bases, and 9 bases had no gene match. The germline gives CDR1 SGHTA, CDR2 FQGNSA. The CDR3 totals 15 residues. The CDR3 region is CASSRPGTGLNEQFF. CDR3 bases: TGTGCCAGCAGCCGTCCCGGGACAGGGTTGAATGAGCAGTTCTTC.

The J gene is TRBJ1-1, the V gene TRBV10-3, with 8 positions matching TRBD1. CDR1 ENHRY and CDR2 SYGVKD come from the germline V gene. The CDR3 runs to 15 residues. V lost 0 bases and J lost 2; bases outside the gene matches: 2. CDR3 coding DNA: TGTGCCATCAGTGAGTCGGGGACAGGTAACACTGAAGCTTTCTTT. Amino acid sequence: CAISESGTGNTEAFF.

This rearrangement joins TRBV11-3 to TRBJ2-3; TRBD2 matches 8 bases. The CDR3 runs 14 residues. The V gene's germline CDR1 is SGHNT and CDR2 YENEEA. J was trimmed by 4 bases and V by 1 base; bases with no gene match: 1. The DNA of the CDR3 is TGTGCCAGCAGCTTAGGCGGGGGGCCAGATACGCAGTATTTT. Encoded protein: CASSLGGGPDTQYF.

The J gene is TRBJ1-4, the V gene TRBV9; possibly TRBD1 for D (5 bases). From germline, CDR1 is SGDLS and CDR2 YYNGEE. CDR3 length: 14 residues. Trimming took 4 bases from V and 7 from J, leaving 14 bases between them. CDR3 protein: CASSPGGRGEKLFF. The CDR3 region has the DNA TGTGCCAGCAGCCCCGGGGGGAGGGGTGAAAAACTGTTTTTT.

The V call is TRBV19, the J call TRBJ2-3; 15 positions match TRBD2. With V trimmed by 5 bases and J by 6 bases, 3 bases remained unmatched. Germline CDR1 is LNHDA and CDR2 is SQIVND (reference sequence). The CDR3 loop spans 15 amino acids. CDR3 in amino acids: CASSLGLAGGDTQYF. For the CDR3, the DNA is TGTGCCAGTAGTCTTGGACTAGCGGGGGGGGATACGCAGTATTTT.

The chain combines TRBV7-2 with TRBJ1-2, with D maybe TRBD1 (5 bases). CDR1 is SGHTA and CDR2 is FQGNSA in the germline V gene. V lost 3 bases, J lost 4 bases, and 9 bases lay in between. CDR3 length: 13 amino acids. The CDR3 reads CASSLQGPYGYTF. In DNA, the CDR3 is TGTGCCAGCAGCTTGCAGGGTCCCTATGGCTACACCTTC.

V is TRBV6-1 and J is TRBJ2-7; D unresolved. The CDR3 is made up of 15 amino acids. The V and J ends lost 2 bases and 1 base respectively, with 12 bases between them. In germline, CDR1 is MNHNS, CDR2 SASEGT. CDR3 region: CASSELSIGSYEQYF. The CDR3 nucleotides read TGTGCCAGCAGTGAACTAAGTATCGGGTCCTACGAGCAGTACTTC.

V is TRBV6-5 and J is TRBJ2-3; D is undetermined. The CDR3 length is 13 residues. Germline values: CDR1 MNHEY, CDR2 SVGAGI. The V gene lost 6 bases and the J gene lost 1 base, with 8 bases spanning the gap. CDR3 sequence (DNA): TGTGCCAGCAGCGACCGGGGCACAGATACGCAGTATTTT. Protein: CASSDRGTDTQYF.

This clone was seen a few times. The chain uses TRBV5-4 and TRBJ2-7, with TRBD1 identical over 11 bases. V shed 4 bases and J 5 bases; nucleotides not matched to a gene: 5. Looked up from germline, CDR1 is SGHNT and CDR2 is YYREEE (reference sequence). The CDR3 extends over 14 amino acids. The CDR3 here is CASSTGQGANEQYF. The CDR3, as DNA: TGTGCCAGCAGCACCGGACAGGGGGCAAACGAGCAGTACTTC.

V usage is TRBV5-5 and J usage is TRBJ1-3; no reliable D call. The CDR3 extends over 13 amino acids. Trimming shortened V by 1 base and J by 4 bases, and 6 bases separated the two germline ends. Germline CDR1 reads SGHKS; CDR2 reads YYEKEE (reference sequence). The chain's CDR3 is CASSLFEGNTIYF. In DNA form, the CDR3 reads TGTGCCAGCAGCTTGTTTGAGGGAAACACCATATATTTT.

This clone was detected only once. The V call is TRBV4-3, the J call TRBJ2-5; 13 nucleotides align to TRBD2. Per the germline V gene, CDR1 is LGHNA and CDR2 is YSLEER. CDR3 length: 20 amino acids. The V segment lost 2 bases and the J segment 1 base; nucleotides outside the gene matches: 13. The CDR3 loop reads CASSQSRLAGGPPFQETQYF. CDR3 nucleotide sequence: TGCGCCAGCAGCCAATCGAGACTAGCGGGGGGCCCCCCGTTCCAAGAGACCCAGTACTTC.

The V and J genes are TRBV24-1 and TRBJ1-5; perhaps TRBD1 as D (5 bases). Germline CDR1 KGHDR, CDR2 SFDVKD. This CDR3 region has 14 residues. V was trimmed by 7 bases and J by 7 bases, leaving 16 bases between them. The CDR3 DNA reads TGTGCCACCAGACCCTCCGGGAGGGGACAGCCCCAGCATTTT. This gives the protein CATRPSGRGQPQHF.

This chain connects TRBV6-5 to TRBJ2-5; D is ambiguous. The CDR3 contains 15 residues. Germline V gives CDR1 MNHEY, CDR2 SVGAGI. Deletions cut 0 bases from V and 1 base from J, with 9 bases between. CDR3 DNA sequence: TGTGCCAGCAGTTACTCGTCCGTATTCCAAGAGACCCAGTACTTC. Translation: CASSYSSVFQETQYF.

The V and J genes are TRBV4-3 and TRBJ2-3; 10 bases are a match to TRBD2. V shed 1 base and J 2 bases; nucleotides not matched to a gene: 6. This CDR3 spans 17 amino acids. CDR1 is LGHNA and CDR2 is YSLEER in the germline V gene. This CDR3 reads CASSQVAAGGYTDTQYF. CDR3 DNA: TGCGCCAGCAGCCAAGTTGCAGCGGGGGGGTACACAGATACGCAGTATTTT.

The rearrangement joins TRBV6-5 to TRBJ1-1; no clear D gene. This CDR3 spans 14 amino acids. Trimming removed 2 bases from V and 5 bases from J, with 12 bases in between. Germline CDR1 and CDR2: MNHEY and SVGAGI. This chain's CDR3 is CASSYRLGETEAFF. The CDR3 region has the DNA TGTGCCAGCAGTTACCGTTTGGGAGAAACTGAAGCTTTCTTT.

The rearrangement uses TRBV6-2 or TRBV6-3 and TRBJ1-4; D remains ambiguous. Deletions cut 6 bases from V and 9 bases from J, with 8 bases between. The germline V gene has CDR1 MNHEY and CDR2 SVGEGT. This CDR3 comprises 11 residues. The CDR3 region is CASSLQQKLFF. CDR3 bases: TGTGCCAGCAGCTTACAGCAAAAACTGTTTTTT.

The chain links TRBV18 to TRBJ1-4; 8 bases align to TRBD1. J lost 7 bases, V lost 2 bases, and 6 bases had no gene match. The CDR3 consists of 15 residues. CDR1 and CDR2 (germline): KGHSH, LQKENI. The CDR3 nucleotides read TGTGCCAGCTCACCAGGAGGGACAGGAGGTGAAAAACTGTTTTTT. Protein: CASSPGGTGGEKLFF.

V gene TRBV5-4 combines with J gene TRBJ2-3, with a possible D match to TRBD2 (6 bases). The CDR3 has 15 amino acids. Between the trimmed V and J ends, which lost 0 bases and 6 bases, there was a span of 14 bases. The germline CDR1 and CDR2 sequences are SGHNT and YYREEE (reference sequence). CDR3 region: CASSLEVGRLDTQYF. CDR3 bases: TGTGCCAGCAGCTTGGAGGTAGGGAGGTTGGATACGCAGTATTTT.

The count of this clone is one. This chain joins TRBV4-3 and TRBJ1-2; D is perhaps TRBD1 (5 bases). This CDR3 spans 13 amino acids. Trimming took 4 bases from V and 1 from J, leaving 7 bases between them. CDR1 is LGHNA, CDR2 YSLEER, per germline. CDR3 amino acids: CASSPTVNYGYTF. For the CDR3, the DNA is TGCGCCAGCAGCCCGACAGTTAACTATGGCTACACCTTC.